One sample yielded the 15 T cell receptor beta chains listed below, sequenced in a study of blood T cells in healthy people across ages. Then a second PCR, running roughly 6 to 12 cycles, was carried out with a sample-barcoded 5' primer and a J-beta primer mix. Each CDR3 protein is one row after TCRdb ran MiXCR on the 5' RACE reads. Of 900,000 to 950,000 distinct CDR3 sequences in the sample, about 28% are singletons; the top ten hold 10% to 13%. These data also formed part of another study, on T cells of mothers and their children.

The sequencing input was blood. The receptors were gathered from a woman between 35 and 50 years old in good health.

This clonotype was recorded many times. This chain joins TRBV20-1 and TRBJ2-7, with no clear D. This CDR3 has 13 amino acids. Trimming took 3 bases from V and 7 from J, leaving 16 bases between them. CDR1 DFQATT and CDR2 SNEGSKA come from the germline V gene (reference sequence). The CDR3 DNA reads TGCAGTGCTAGTTTTGACCTCCCCGGAGAGCAGTACTTC. This codes for CSASFDLPGEQYF.

The J gene is TRBJ1-2, the V gene TRBV5-1; perhaps TRBD1 as D (5 bases). Germline CDR1 and CDR2: SGHRS and YFSETQ. Deletions cut 5 bases from V and 0 bases from J, with 14 bases between. The CDR3 has 15 amino acids. The CDR3 bases are TGCGCCAGCAGTAGTCAAATGGGGGCTAACTATGGCTACACCTTC. The encoded protein is CASSSQMGANYGYTF.

A note on this clonotype: With a much larger clone just one base away, this may be a read error. V usage is TRBV27 and J usage is TRBJ2-3, with D possibly being TRBD1 (6 bases). In germline, CDR1 is MNHEY, CDR2 SMNVEV (reference sequence). This CDR3 spans 14 amino acids. CDR3 in amino acids: CASSLGQGSDTRYF. CDR3 DNA: TGTGCCAGCAGTTTAGGTCAGGGGTCAGATACGCGGTATTTT.

V usage is TRBV12-3 or TRBV12-4 and J usage is TRBJ2-7, with 8 bases lining up with TRBD1. The CDR3 sequence is 15 residues long. V was pared by 5 bases and J by 5 bases, with 11 bases of the junction left unmatched. The CDR3 sequence is CASSPSQTGANEQYF. The CDR3 DNA reads as TGTGCCAGCAGTCCCTCACAGACAGGGGCCAACGAGCAGTACTTC.

This clonotype came up a few times. The chain links TRBV7-9 to TRBJ2-3, with D unclear. The CDR3 is made up of 15 amino acids. V was cut by 5 bases and J by 0 bases, with 12 bases left in between. CDR1 is SEHNR, CDR2 FQNEAQ, per germline (reference sequence). In DNA, the CDR3 is TGTGCCAGCAGCCCGACGGGTTATAGCACAGATACGCAGTATTTT. This codes for CASSPTGYSTDTQYF.

A note on this clonotype: Its ends do not fully match the called genes, so a read error is possible. The rearrangement uses TRBV5-1 and TRBJ1-2, with 7 bases aligning to TRBD1. The germline V gene has CDR1 SGHRS and CDR2 YFSETQ. There are 14 residues in the CDR3. The CDR3 sequence: CASSEPGQSYGYTF. The CDR3 DNA follows: TGCGCCAGCAGCGAACCGGGACAGAGCTATGGCTACACTTTC.

This clonotype has just a few counts. Relative to the germline gene, one junction end is altered; a read error may explain this. The chain recombines TRBV19 with TRBJ2-3, with 7 nucleotides matching TRBD1. Germline CDR1 is LNHDA and CDR2 is SQIVND (reference sequence). The CDR3 consists of 14 residues. CDR3 residues: CVSSIRRQGDTQYF. CDR3 bases: TGTGTCAGTAGTATCCGACGACAGGGCGATACGCAGTATTTT.

This clonotype showed up many times. This sequence joins TRBV7-2 and TRBJ2-5; a possible D gene is TRBD2 (5 bases). The CDR3 has 14 amino acids. Germline V gene lookup returns CDR1 SGHTA and CDR2 FQGNSA. Deletions cut 0 bases from V and 4 bases from J, with 9 bases between. The CDR3 sequence is CASSLALRGETQYF. The CDR3 DNA is TGTGCCAGCAGCTTAGCGCTCCGGGGAGAGACCCAGTACTTC.

As regards this clonotype: It may be a read error: a sequence one base away is much more abundant. This sequence joins TRBV6-5 and TRBJ2-7; the match to TRBD1 covers 7 bases. The CDR3 loop spans 15 amino acids. Per the germline V gene, CDR1 is MNHEY and CDR2 is SVGAGI. The CDR3 nucleotides are TGTGCCAGCAGTCTCAGGGACAGCATCTCCTACCAGCAGTACTTC. Amino acid sequence: CASSLRDSISYQQYF.

The V call is TRBV7-2, the J call TRBJ2-7; unclear D gene. Germline loops: CDR1 SGHTA, CDR2 FQGNSA. Trimming stripped 5 bases from V and 7 bases from J, with 12 bases between. There are 12 residues in the CDR3. This chain's CDR3 is CASSPAPQEQYF. Here the CDR3 DNA reads TGTGCCAGCAGCCCAGCTCCCCAAGAGCAGTACTTC.

This clonotype was detected ten times or more. The genes are TRBV29-1 and TRBJ2-5, with D perhaps being TRBD1 or TRBD2 (6 bases each). In germline, CDR1 is SQVTM, CDR2 ANQGSEA. This CDR3 contains 14 residues. Trimming removed 4 bases at V and 5 bases at J, with 17 bases between. The CDR3 region is CSVGGAKYQETQYF. The DNA of the CDR3 is TGCAGCGTTGGGGGGGCCAAGTATCAGGAGACCCAGTACTTC.

This clonotype was recorded at least ten times. This rearrangement joins TRBV6-5 to TRBJ2-7; the D gene is possibly TRBD1 (5 bases). The CDR3 has 13 residues. Germline loops: CDR1 MNHEY, CDR2 SVGAGI. The V end lost 5 bases, the J end lost 6 bases, and 14 bases lay between the germline ends. Here the CDR3 reads CASSPSRATEQYF. In DNA, the CDR3 is TGTGCCAGCAGTCCGTCCAGGGCCACCGAGCAGTACTTC.

This clonotype has a single count. This chain uses TRBV7-2 with TRBJ1-2; D is uncertain. The CDR3 is 15 amino acids. Per the germline V gene, CDR1 is SGHTA and CDR2 is FQGNSA. V was trimmed by 1 base and J by 7 bases, leaving 16 bases between them. CDR3 DNA sequence: TGTGCCAGCAGCTTAGAGTTTGGCTGGCTAAGTGGCTACACCTTC. This sequence encodes CASSLEFGWLSGYTF.

Details on this clonotype: A read error may explain this, as a much larger clone is one base away. This chain connects TRBV25-1 to TRBJ2-6, with TRBD2 identical over 7 bases. This CDR3 spans 19 amino acids. Germline V gene lookup returns CDR1 MGHDK and CDR2 SYGVNS. Here the CDR3 reads CASSELGGGVGPGASVLTF. The CDR3 nucleotides read TGTGCCAGCAGTGAATTAGGTGGGGGGGTCGGCCCTGGGGCCAGCGTCCTGACTTTC.

The chain is built from TRBV19 and TRBJ1-1; 7 bases map to TRBD1. The germline V gene has CDR1 LNHDA and CDR2 SQIVND (reference sequence). Unmatched junction bases numbered 6, after V lost 4 bases and J lost 4 bases. This CDR3 spans 14 amino acids. The DNA for the CDR3 is TGTGCCAGTAGTACGTGGACAGGAGTCACTGAAGCTTTCTTT. Translating it yields CASSTWTGVTEAFF.